The rows below give T cell receptor beta chains drawn from one sample of a study of cytomegalovirus exposure and HLA in healthy donors. The data were produced by immunoSEQ multiplex PCR, yet TCRdb's version contains in-frame clones alone and is incomplete. The sample table sets out about 88,000 clones. The specimen was PBMCs. The origin of the receptors is a girl aged 10 to 17 in good health and CMV-seropositive. Each CDR3 is given without its conserved first and last residue.

>TRBV25-1|TRBJ2-1
ASRGPRGGGEQF
>TRBV4-3|TRBJ2-1
ASSQQGFPYNEQF
>TRBV13|TRBJ2-7
ASSLLQGAYEQY
>TRBV6-1|TRBJ1-2
ASSELLFGYT
>TRBV30|TRBJ1-4
AWSEGGYEKLF
>TRBV18|TRBJ2-7
ASSPSHGEQY
>TRBV5-6|TRBJ1-2
ASRYGQGNYGYT
>TRBV9|TRBJ1-5
ASSVGGQGHQPQH
>TRBV7-6|TRBJ1-2
ASSLDGGSNGYT
>TRBV9|TRBJ1-1
ASSVDLRSLEAF
>TRBV13|TRBJ1-2
ASSLSTDGYT
>TRBV4-1|TRBJ2-3
ASSQASGGSTDTQY
>TRBV5-1|TRBJ1-3
ASSSGVNTIY
>TRBV10-3|TRBJ1-1
AISEDDREAF
>TRBV6-5|TRBJ2-3
ASSTRSSTDTQY
>TRBV10-3|TRBJ1-1
ATTPGQGLTF
>TRBV6-6|TRBJ1-6
ASSLDDRDNSPLH
>TRBV11-2|TRBJ2-7
ASSLVDLYEQY
>TRBV5-6|TRBJ1-2
ASSFITAAVRGYT
>TRBV7-9|TRBJ2-3
ASSPGTANTDTQY
>TRBV18|TRBJ1-4
ASSPTGNNEKLF
>TRBV27|TRBJ1-3
ASSLGGSGNTIY
>TRBV7-9|TRBJ1-1
ASSLEGGPATEAF
>TRBV4-3|TRBJ2-1
ASSQTRRTDNEQF
>TRBV10-3|TRBJ2-4
AISGGQGMNIQY
>TRBV14|TRBJ1-5
ASSQGSFRTGGEHQH
>TRBV6-6|TRBJ2-2
ASSYTGTGTGELF
>TRBV10-2|TRBJ2-1
AVRRGGGSYNEQF
>TRBV18|TRBJ1-1
ASSKAGLNTEDF
>TRBV29-1|TRBJ2-2
SVERQGAGELF
>TRBV7-9|TRBJ2-3
ASSWAGGVEDTQY
>TRBV28|TRBJ1-2
ASSLGPGGQGYT